Shown below are 7 T cell receptor beta chains from a single sample sequenced in a study of blood T cells in healthy people across ages. Together with a sample-barcoded 5' primer, a J-beta primer mix was included in a second PCR lasting about 7 to 12 cycles. Each CDR3 protein is one row after TCRdb ran MiXCR on the 5' RACE reads. The sample includes some 930,000 distinct CDR3 sequences, approximately 32% of them seen just once. These data were likewise used in another study, on T cells of mothers and their children.

The specimen sequenced was blood. The receptors derive from a woman aged 40-49 years in good health.

This chain connects TRBV6-6 to TRBJ2-5, with a weak D call TRBD2 (5 bases). The CDR3 is 17 residues long. Germline V CDR1 and CDR2: MNHNY, SVGAGI (reference sequence). Trimming took 7 bases from V and 5 from J, leaving 26 bases between them. CDR3 protein: CASTPTRQYLWRETQYF. CDR3 DNA sequence: TGTGCCAGCACCCCTACTAGGCAGTACCTTTGGAGGGAGACCCAGTACTTC.

This clonotype was recorded many times. The chain links TRBV20-1 to TRBJ2-3; D may correspond to TRBD1 or TRBD2 (7 bases each). V dropped 2 bases and J dropped 5 bases, with 17 bases sitting between them. Germline loops: CDR1 DFQATT, CDR2 SNEGSKA (reference sequence). The length of the CDR3 is 15 residues. In nucleotides, the CDR3 is TGCAGTGCTAGATCTCAGGGGGGGCGAGGAGATACGCAGTATTTT. Translated: CSARSQGGRGDTQYF.

This clonotype was counted between two and nine times. V gene TRBV28 combines with J gene TRBJ1-2, with D possibly being TRBD1 (6 bases). The V gene lost 5 bases and the J gene lost 0 bases, with 10 bases spanning the gap. The CDR3 runs 14 residues. Germline CDR1 reads MDHEN; CDR2 reads SYDVKM. The CDR3 region has the DNA TGTGCCAGCAGTACGACAGGTTCTAACTATGGCTACACCTTC. It specifies CASSTTGSNYGYTF.

The chain carries TRBV2 and TRBJ2-5, with 13 bases fitting TRBD2. Per germline, CDR1 SNHLY and CDR2 FYNNEI. There are 18 residues in the CDR3. V lost 8 bases to trimming and J lost 0 bases; unmatched junction nucleotides: 12. The CDR3 sequence: CASVARVGLAGDQETQYF. The CDR3 nucleotides are TGTGCCAGCGTTGCGAGGGTAGGACTAGCGGGGGACCAAGAGACCCAGTACTTC.

This clonotype was observed a few times. This chain uses TRBV6-2 or TRBV6-3 with TRBJ2-3; possibly TRBD2 for D (7 bases). Germline CDR1 and CDR2: MNHEY and SVGEGT. The CDR3 is made up of 17 amino acids. V gave up 2 bases and J gave up 2 bases, with 17 bases separating them. Written as DNA, the CDR3 is TGTGCCAGCAGTTACAAGGGGGGGGCCTACCTCACAGATACGCAGTATTTT. The encoded protein is CASSYKGGAYLTDTQYF.

On this clonotype: This may stem from a read error, because a much larger clone lies one nucleotide away. This chain joins TRBV11-1 and TRBJ1-2, with D uncertain. The CDR3 runs 14 residues. Germline lookup yields CDR1 SGHAT and CDR2 FQDESV (reference sequence). V was shortened by 2 bases and J by 2 bases, with 9 bases between the two germline ends. CDR3 loop: CASSLRHANYGYTF. CDR3 nucleotide sequence: TGTGCCAGCAGCTTAAGGCATGCGAACTATGGCTACACCTTC. Full variable domain (rest looked up from reference TRBV11-1 and TRBJ1-2): EAEVAQSPRYKITEKSQAVAFWCDPISGHATLYWYRQILGQGPELLVQFQDESVVDDSQLPKDRFSAERLKGVDSTLKIQPAELGDSAMYLCASSLRHANYGYTFGSGTRLTVV.

A word on this clonotype: At one end, the junction sequence differs from germline, possibly due to a read error. The rearrangement links TRBV9 to TRBJ1-2; 9 positions match TRBD1. The CDR3 has 16 residues. Germline loops: CDR1 SGDLS, CDR2 YYNGEE. The CDR3, as DNA: TGTGCCAGCAGCACCCAGGGGACAGGGATGATCTATGGCCACACCTTC. This codes for CASSTQGTGMIYGHTF.